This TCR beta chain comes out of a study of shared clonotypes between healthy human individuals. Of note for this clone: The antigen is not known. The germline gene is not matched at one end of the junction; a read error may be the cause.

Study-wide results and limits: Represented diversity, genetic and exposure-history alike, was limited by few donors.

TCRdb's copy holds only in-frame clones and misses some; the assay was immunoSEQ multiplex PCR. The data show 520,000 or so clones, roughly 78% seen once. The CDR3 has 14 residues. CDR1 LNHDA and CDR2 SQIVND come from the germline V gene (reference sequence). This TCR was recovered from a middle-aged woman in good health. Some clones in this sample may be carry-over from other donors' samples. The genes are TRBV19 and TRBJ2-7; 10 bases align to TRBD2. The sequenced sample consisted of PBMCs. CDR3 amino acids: CASSVEAGGREQYF. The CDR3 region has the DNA TGTGCCAGTAGTGTAGAAGCGGGAGGGCGCGAGCAGTACTTC.